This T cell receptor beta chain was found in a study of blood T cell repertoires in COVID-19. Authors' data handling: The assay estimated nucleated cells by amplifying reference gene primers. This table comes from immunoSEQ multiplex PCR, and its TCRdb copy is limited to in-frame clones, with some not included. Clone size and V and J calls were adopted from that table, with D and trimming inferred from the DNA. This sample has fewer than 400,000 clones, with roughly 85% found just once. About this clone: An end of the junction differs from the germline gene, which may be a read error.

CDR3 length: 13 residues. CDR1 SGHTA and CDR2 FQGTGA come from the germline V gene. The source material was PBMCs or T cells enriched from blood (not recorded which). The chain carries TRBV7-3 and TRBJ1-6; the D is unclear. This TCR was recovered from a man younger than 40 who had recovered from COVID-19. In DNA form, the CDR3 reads TGTGCCAGCAGTTTAAGGGCGAATTCACCCCTCCACTTT. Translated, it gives CASSLRANSPLHF.